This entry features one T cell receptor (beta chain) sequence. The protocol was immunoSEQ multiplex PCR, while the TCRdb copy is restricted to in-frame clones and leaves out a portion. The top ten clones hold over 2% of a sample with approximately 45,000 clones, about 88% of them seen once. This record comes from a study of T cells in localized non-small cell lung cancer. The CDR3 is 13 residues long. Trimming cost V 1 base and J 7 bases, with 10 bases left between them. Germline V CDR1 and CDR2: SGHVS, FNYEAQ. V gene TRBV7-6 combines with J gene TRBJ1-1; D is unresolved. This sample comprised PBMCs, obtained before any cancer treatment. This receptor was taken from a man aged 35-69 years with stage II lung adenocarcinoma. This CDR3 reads CASSLGAINEAFF. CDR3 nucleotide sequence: TGTGCCAGCAGCTTAGGGGCAATAAATGAAGCTTTCTTT.